The 11 T cell receptor beta chains reported below all come from one sample, sequenced in a study of cytomegalovirus exposure and HLA in healthy donors. PCR was performed using 60 Vbeta and 13 Jbeta primers. Clones were read by immunoSEQ multiplex PCR, and TCRdb kept only the in-frame ones, dropping some. The sample holds approximately 130,000 clones, around 72% seen once. Material for sequencing was PBMCs. The receptors were sampled from a human donor in good health.

V is TRBV10-3 and J is TRBJ2-5; D gene ambiguous. This CDR3 is 15 amino acids long. Trimming pared 10 bases from V and 1 base from J, leaving 19 bases between. Germline V gene lookup returns CDR1 ENHRY and CDR2 SYGVKD. CDR3 loop: CATSGLGGVQETQYF. The CDR3 region has the DNA TGTGCCACTTCCGGTTTGGGTGGAGTCCAAGAGACCCAGTACTTC.

The V gene is TRBV10-1, the J gene TRBJ1-5; 7 nucleotides agree with TRBD1. The CDR3 contains 18 residues. With 0 bases clipped from V and 9 bases from J, the junction kept 17 bases outside the gene matches. Per the germline V gene, CDR1 is WNHNN and CDR2 is SYGVQD (reference sequence). CDR3 region: CASSESSSRRTGHGPQHF. The DNA for the CDR3 is TGCGCCAGCAGTGAGTCGAGCTCGAGAAGGACAGGCCATGGGCCCCAGCATTTT.

The J gene is TRBJ2-7, the V gene TRBV11-2; D remains ambiguous. This CDR3 has 14 amino acids. Trimming stripped 4 bases from V and 2 bases from J, with 12 bases between. Germline lookup yields CDR1 SGHAT and CDR2 FQNNGV. The CDR3 protein is CASSSAGLPYEQYF. CDR3 coding DNA: TGTGCCAGCAGCTCGGCCGGGTTGCCCTACGAGCAGTACTTC.

The chain employs TRBV27 and TRBJ2-2; 9 positions agree with TRBD1. Trimming took 6 bases from V and 1 from J; bases not matched to a gene: 3. Germline V gene data show CDR1 as MNHEY and CDR2 as SMNVEV (reference sequence). This CDR3 region has 15 residues. The CDR3 coding sequence is TGTGCCAGCAGCCGGGACAGGGTGAACACCGGGGAGCTGTTTTTT. Protein sequence: CASSRDRVNTGELFF.

The genes are TRBV9 and TRBJ2-5, with 11 bases aligning to TRBD2. From germline, CDR1 is SGDLS and CDR2 YYNGEE. V lost 3 bases to trimming and J lost 9 bases; unmatched junction nucleotides: 7. CDR3 length: 14 residues. The CDR3 sequence is CASSAGLAGGAQYF. The CDR3 DNA sequence: TGTGCCAGCAGCGCCGGACTAGCGGGCGGGGCCCAGTACTTC.

There are a few counts of this clone. This rearrangement joins TRBV6-5 to TRBJ2-7; tentative D call: TRBD2 (7 bases). Germline V CDR1 and CDR2: MNHEY, SVGAGI. The CDR3 is 14 residues long. Trimming left V 5 bases short and J 2 bases short, with 13 bases between. CDR3 DNA: TGTGCCAGCAGTGGAGGGGGGGGGCCCTACGAGCAGTACTTC. Residues: CASSGGGGPYEQYF.

The rearrangement uses TRBV30 and TRBJ2-5; TRBD1 aligns across 8 bases. The CDR3 is 12 residues long. V lost 5 bases, J lost 1 base, and 0 bases stayed unmatched. Germline lookup yields CDR1 GTSNPN and CDR2 SVGIG (reference sequence). As DNA, the CDR3 is TGTGCCTGGGGGACAGGCCAAGAGACCCAGTACTTC. Residues: CAWGTGQETQYF.

DNA for the CDR3: TGTGCCAGCAGTTCTCCGGACAGAGGGTTCCGAAAACTGTTTTTT. This gives the protein CASSSPDRGFRKLFF. V usage is TRBV2 and J usage is TRBJ1-4, with a tentative D call TRBD1 (6 bases). The CDR3 consists of 15 residues. Germline lookup yields CDR1 SNHLY and CDR2 FYNNEI. Trimming removed 5 bases from V and 10 bases from J, with 20 bases in between. The entire variable domain, with the rest obtained from reference TRBV2 and TRBJ1-4, is as follows: EPEVTQTPSHQVTQMGQEVILRCVPISNHLYFYWYRQILGQKVEFLVSFYNNEISEKSEIFDDQFSVERPDGSNFTLKIRSTKLEDSAMYFCASSSPDRGFRKLFFGSGTQLSVL.

This rearrangement joins TRBV5-1 to TRBJ1-5; D is ambiguous. V dropped 2 bases and J dropped 2 bases, with 11 bases sitting between them. This CDR3 is built from 15 residues. In germline, CDR1 is SGHRS, CDR2 YFSETQ. For the CDR3, the DNA is TGCGCCAGCAGCTTATCGGGGATTGGCAATCAGCCCCAGCATTTT. It yields the protein CASSLSGIGNQPQHF.

The chain couples TRBV7-2 to TRBJ2-7; TRBD2 agrees at 7 bases. From germline, CDR1 is SGHTA and CDR2 FQGNSA. There are 13 residues in the CDR3. V shed 3 bases, J shed 1 base, and the junction held 0 bases outside the gene matches. CDR3 sequence: CASSLRGSYEQYF. DNA of the CDR3: TGTGCCAGCAGCTTGCGGGGGTCCTACGAGCAGTACTTC. Full variable domain (missing parts from reference TRBV7-2 and TRBJ2-7): GAGVSQSPSNKVTEKGKDVELRCDPISGHTALYWYRQSLGQGLEFLIYFQGNSAPDKSGLPSDRFSAERTGGSVSTLTIQRTQQEDSAVYLCASSLRGSYEQYFGPGTRLTVT.

The chain uses TRBV28 and TRBJ2-4, with 7 bases fitting TRBD2. The V gene end was trimmed by 11 bases and the J gene end by 7 bases; junction bases not matched to a gene: 14. CDR1 and CDR2 (germline): MDHEN, SYDVKM. The length of the CDR3 is 14 residues. As DNA, the CDR3 is TGTGCCCCGACGGAGCTCGGGGGAGGGAACATTCAGTACTTC. Protein product: CAPTELGGGNIQYF.